This TCR beta chain originates from a study of post-analysis software for immune sequencing data. Study-wide findings and caveats: Compared with controls, patients had more of five TRBV segments, including TRBV5-6, TRBV5-1 and TRBV20-1.

Prepared TCR beta cDNA libraries contained unique molecular identifiers. TCRdb reprocessed the PCR reads with MiXCR, giving one entry per CDR3 protein. The sample yields hundreds of thousands of distinct CDR3 sequences, 25% to 30% seen once. This clonotype has more than one count but fewer than ten. Its antigen is as yet unknown. The CDR3 sequence is 15 residues long. V lost 5 bases, J lost 6 bases, and 11 bases stayed unmatched. Germline V lookup: CDR1 SGHTA, CDR2 FQGNSA. Sequenced sample: blood. This receptor was obtained from a girl aged 10 to 17 with multiple sclerosis. The V gene is TRBV7-2, the J gene TRBJ2-3, with 7 nucleotides matching TRBD1. In DNA form, the CDR3 reads TGTGCCAGCAGCCTGTCGGGACAGAGGCCCGATACGCAGTATTTT. This gives the protein CASSLSGQRPDTQYF.